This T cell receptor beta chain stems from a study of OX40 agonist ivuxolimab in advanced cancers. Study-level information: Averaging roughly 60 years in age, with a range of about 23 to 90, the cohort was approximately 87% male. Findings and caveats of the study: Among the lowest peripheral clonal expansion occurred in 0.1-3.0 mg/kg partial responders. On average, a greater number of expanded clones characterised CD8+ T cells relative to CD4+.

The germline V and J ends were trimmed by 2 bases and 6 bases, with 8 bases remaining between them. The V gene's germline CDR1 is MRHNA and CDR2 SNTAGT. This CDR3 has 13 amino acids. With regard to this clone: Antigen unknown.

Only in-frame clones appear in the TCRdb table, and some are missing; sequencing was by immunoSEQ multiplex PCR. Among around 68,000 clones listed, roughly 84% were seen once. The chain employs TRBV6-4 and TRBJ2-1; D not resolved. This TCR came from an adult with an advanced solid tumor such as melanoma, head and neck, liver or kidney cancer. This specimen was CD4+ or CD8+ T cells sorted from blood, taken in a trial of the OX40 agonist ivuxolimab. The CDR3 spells CASSDGLRNEQFF. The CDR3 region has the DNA TGTGCCAGCAGTGACGGGCTTCGCAATGAGCAGTTCTTC.